The text below deals with one T cell receptor (beta chain). What it binds is unknown. These data come from a study of CD8 T cells in Susac syndrome. Random hexamers were used to reverse transcribe an amount of 0.5 to 1 ug RNA. In TCRdb, the immunoSEQ multiplex PCR reads were re-called with MiXCR into one record per CDR3 protein. The sample shows 150,000 to 200,000 distinct CDR3 sequences, about 95% of them seen only once. Study results and caveats: The study conceded that its TCR sequencing and HLA analysis involved relatively few individuals.

The sequence was obtained from a human donor in good health. What was sequenced was CD4+ T cells from PBMCs.

CDR3 DNA: TGCAGTGCTAGCGGATCGGACACGTCCTACGAGCAGTACTTC. Translating it yields CSASGSDTSYEQYF. This chain connects TRBV20-1 to TRBJ2-7; D may be TRBD1 (5 bases). The CDR3 is 14 residues long. Germline assignment: CDR1 DFQATT and CDR2 SNEGSKA (reference sequence). The ends were cut back, 3 bases at V and 1 base at J, with 13 bases in the middle.